This entry is about one TCR beta chain. This record belongs to a study of blood T cell repertoires in COVID-19. Study-level background: Whether acute or convalescent, the COVID-19 samples came from the United States, Italy and Spain. PBMCs, B-cell-depleted T cells, or T cells provided the cDNA or gDNA that made up the material.

Original analysis: Amplification with reference gene primers provided the estimates of nucleated cell counts. Here immunoSEQ multiplex PCR was the method, and the copy in TCRdb shows in-frame clones only, minus some. V, J and clone size derive from that table, while D and trimming were established from the DNA sequence. The sample has about 230,000 clones, 81% seen once. Germline V CDR1 and CDR2: MDHEN, SYDVKM. This CDR3 comprises 18 residues. Trimming left V 2 bases short and J 6 bases short, with 25 bases between. The chain carries TRBV28 and TRBJ1-1, with D possibly being TRBD1 (6 bases). The material sequenced was peripheral blood. The receptor was derived from an elderly woman with acute or convalescent COVID-19. In DNA, the CDR3 is TGTGCCAGCAGTTTAACTATGGGCAGAGGGGGGGGTACAGCTGAAGCTTTCTTT. Protein product: CASSLTMGRGGGTAEAFF. The full variable domain, its missing parts supplied by reference TRBV28 and TRBJ1-1, is DVKVTQSSRYLVKRTGEKVFLECVQDMDHENMFWYRQDPGLGLRLIYFSYDVKMKEKGDIPEGYSVSREKKERFSLILESASTNQTSMYLCASSLTMGRGGGTAEAFFGQGTRLTVV.